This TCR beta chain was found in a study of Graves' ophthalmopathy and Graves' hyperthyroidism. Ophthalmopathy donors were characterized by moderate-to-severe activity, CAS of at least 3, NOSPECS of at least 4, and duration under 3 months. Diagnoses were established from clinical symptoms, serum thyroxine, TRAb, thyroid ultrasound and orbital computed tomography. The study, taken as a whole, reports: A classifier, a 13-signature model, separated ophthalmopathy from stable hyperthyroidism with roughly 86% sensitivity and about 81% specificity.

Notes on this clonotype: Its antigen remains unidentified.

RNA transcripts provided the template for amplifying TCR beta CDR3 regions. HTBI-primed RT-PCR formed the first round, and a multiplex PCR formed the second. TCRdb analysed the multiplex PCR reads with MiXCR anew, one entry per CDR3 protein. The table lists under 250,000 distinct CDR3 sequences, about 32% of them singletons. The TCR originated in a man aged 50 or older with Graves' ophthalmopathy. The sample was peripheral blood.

The CDR3 nucleotides are TGTGCCAGCACCAATGCGGGCAGTCTTTCCTACGAGCAGTACTTC. Amino acids: CASTNAGSLSYEQYF. The gene calls are TRBV6-2 or TRBV6-3 and TRBJ2-7, with D possibly matching TRBD2 (5 bases). Trimming cost V 7 bases and J 1 base, with 17 bases left between them. Per germline, CDR1 MNHEY and CDR2 SVGEGT. The CDR3 covers 15 residues.